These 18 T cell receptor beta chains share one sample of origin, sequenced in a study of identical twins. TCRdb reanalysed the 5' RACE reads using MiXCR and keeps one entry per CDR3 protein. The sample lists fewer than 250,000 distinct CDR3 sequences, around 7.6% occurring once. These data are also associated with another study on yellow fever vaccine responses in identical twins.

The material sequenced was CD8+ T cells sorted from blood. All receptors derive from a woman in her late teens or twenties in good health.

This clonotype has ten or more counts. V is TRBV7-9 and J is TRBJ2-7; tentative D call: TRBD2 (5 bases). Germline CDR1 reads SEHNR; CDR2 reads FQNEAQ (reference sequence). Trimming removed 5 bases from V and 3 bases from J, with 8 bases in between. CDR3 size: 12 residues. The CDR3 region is CASSEDFYEQYV. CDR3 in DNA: TGTGCCAGCAGCGAGGACTTCTACGAGCAGTACGTC.

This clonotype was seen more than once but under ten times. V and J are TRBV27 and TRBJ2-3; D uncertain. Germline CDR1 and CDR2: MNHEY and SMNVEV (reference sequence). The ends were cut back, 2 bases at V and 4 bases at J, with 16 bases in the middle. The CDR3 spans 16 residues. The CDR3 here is CASSLSLLGFADTQYF. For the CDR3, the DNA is TGTGCCAGCAGTTTAAGCCTTCTAGGCTTCGCAGATACGCAGTATTTT.

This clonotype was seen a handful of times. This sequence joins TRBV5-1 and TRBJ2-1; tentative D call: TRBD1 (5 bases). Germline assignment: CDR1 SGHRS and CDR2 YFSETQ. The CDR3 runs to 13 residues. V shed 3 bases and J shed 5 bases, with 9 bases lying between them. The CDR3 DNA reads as TGCGCCAGCAGCTCCGACAGCGACAATGAGCAGTTCTTC. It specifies CASSSDSDNEQFF.

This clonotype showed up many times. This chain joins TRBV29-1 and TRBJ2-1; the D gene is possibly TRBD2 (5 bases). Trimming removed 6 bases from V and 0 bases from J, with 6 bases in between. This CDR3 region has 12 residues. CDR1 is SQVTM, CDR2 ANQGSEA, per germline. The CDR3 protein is CSVGSSYNEQFF. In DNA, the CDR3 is TGCAGCGTGGGGAGCTCCTACAATGAGCAGTTCTTC.

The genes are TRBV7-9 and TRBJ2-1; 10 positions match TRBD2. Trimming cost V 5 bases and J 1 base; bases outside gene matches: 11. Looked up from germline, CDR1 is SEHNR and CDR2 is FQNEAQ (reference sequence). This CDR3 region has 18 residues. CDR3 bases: TGTGCCAGCAGCCCACAGAGGCTAGCGGGAGCTTCCTACAATGAGCAGTTCTTC. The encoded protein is CASSPQRLAGASYNEQFF.

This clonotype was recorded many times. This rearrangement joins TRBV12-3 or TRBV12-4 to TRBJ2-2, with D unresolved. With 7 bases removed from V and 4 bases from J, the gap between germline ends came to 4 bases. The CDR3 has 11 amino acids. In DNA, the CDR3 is TGTGCCAGCACCCCCACCGGGGAGCTGTTTTTT. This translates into CASTPTGELFF.

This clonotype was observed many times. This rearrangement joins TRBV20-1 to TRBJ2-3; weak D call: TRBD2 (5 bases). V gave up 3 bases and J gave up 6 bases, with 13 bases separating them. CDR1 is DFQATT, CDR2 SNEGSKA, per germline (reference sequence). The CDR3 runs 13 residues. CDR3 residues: CSASRGFRDTQYF. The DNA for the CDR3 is TGCAGTGCTAGTCGGGGTTTCAGGGATACGCAGTATTTT.

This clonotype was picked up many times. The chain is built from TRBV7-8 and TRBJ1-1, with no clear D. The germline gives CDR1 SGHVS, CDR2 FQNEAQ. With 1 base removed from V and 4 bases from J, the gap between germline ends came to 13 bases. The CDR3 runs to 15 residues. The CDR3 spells CASSLVDKRGTEAFF. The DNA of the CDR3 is TGTGCCAGCAGCTTAGTTGACAAGAGAGGCACTGAAGCTTTCTTT.

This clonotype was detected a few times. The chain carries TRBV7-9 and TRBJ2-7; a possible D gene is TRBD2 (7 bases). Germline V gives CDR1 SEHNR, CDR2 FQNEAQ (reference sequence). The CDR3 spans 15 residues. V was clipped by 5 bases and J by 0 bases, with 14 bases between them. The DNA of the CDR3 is TGTGCCAGCAGCCCGGGGGCTAGCGGCTCCTACGAGCAGTACTTC. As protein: CASSPGASGSYEQYF.

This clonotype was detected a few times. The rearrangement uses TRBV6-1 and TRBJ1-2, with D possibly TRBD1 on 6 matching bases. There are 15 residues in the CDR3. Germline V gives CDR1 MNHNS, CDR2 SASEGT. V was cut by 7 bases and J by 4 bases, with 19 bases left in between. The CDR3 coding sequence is TGTGCCAGCACAGACCCGACAGGCCCATCCTATGGCTACACCTTC. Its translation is CASTDPTGPSYGYTF.

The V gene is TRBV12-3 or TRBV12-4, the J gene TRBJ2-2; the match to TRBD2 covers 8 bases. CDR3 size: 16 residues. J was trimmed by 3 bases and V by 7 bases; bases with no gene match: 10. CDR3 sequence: CASTAAGGGDTGELFF. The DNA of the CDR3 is TGTGCCAGCACCGCCGCGGGGGGAGGGGACACCGGGGAGCTGTTTTTT.

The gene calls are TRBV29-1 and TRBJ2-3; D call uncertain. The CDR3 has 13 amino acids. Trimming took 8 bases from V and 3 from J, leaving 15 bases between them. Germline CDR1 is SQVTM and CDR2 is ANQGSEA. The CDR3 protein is CSLITGTTDTQYF. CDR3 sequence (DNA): TGCAGCCTAATAACCGGAACAACAGATACGCAGTATTTT.

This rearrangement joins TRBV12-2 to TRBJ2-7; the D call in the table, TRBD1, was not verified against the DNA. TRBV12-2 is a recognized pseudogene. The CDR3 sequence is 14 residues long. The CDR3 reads CASRTFHRVHEQYV. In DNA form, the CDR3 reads TGTGCAAGTCGGACGTTCCACAGGGTCCACGAGCAGTACGTC.

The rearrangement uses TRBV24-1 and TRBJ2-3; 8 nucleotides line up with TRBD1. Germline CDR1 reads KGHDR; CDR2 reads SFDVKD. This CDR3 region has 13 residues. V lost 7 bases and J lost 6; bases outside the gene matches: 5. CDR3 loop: CATRDRVRDTQYF. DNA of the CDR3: TGTGCCACCAGGGACAGGGTGAGGGATACGCAGTATTTT.

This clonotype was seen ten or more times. The CDR3 here is CSSRDHSYNEQFF. CDR3 coding DNA: TGCAGCTCCCGGGACCACTCCTACAATGAGCAGTTCTTC. V and J are TRBV29-1 and TRBJ2-1, with D tentatively TRBD1 or TRBD2 (5 bases each). This CDR3 spans 13 amino acids. V was cut by 8 bases and J by 0 bases, with 11 bases left in between. CDR1 is SQVTM, CDR2 ANQGSEA, per germline.

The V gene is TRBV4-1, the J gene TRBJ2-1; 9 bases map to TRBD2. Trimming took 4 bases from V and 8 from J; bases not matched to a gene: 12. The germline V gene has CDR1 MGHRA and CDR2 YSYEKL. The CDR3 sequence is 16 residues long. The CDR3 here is CASSPRASGALDEQFF. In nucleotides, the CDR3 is TGCGCCAGCAGCCCCCGGGCTAGCGGGGCTTTGGATGAGCAGTTCTTC.

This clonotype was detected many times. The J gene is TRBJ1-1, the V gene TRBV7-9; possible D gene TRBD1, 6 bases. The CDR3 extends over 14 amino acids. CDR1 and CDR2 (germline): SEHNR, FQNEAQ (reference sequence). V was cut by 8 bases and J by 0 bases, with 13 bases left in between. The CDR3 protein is CASGNRELNTEAFF. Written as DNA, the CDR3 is TGTGCCAGCGGAAACAGGGAATTGAACACTGAAGCTTTCTTT.

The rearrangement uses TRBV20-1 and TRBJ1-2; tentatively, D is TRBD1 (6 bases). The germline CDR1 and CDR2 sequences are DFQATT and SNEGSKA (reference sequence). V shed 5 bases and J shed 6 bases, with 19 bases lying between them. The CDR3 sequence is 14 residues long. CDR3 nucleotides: TGCAGTGCTGAACACTACAGGGATAGCGATGGCTACACCTTC. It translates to CSAEHYRDSDGYTF.